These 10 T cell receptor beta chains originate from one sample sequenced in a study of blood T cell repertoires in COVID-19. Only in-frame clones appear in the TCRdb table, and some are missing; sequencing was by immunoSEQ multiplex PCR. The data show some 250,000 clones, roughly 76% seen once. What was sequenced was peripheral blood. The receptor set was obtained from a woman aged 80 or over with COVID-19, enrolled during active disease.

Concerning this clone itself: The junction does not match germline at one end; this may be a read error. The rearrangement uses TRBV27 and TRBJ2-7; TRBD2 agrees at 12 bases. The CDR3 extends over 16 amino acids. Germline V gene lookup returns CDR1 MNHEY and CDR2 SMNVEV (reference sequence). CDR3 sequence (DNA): TGTGCCAGCAGTATATCACCGACTAGCGGGAGACTCGAGCAGTACTTC. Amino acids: CASSISPTSGRLEQYF.

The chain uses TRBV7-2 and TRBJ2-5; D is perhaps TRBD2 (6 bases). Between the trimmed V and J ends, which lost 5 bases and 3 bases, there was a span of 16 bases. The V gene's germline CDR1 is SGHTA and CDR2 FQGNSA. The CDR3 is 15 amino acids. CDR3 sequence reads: CASSASRLGEETQYF. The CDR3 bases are TGTGCCAGCAGCGCAAGTCGACTAGGTGAAGAGACCCAGTACTTC.

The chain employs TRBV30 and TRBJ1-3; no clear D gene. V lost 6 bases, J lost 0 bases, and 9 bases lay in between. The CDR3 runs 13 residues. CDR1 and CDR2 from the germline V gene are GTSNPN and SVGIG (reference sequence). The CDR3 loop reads CACRKSSGNTIYF. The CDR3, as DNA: TGTGCCTGCAGGAAGAGCTCTGGAAACACCATATATTTT. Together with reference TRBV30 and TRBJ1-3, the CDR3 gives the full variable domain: SQTIHQWPATLVQPVGSPLSLECTVEGTSNPNLYWYRQAAGRGLQLLFYSVGIGQISSEVPQNLSASRPQDRQFILSSKKLLLSDSGFYLCACRKSSGNTIYFGEGSWLTVV.

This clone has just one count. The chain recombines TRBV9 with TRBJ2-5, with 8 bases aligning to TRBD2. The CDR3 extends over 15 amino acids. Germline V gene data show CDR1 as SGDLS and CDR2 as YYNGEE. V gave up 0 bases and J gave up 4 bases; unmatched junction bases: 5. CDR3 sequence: CASSVDSGRGETQYF. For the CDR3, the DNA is TGTGCCAGCAGCGTAGACAGCGGGAGAGGAGAGACCCAGTACTTC. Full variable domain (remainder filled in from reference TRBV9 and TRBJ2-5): DSGVTQTPKHLITATGQRVTLRCSPRSGDLSVYWYQQSLDQGLQFLIQYYNGEERAKGNILERFSAQQFPDLHSELNLSSLELGDSALYFCASSVDSGRGETQYFGPGTRLLVL.

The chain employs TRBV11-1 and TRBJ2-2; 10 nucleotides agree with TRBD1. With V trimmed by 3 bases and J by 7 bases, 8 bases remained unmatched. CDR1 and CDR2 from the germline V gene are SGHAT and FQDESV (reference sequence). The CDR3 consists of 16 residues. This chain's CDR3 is CASSLPGQGKIGELFF. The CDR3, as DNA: TGTGCCAGCAGCTTGCCGGGACAGGGGAAAATCGGGGAGCTGTTTTTT. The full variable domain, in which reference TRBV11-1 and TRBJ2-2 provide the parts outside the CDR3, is EAEVAQSPRYKITEKSQAVAFWCDPISGHATLYWYRQILGQGPELLVQFQDESVVDDSQLPKDRFSAERLKGVDSTLKIQPAELGDSAMYLCASSLPGQGKIGELFFGEGSRLTVL.

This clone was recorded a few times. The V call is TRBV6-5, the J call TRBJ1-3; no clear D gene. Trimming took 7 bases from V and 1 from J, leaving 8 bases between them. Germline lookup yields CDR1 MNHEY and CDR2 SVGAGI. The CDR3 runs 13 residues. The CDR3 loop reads CASTLESGNTIYF. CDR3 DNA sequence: TGTGCCAGCACTTTAGAATCTGGAAACACCATATATTTT.

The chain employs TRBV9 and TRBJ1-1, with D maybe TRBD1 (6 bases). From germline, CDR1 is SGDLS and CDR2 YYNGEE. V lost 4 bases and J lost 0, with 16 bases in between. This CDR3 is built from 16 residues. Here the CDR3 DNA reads TGTGCCAGCAGCCACGAGGGGGTGCCGTTGAACACTGAAGCTTTCTTT. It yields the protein CASSHEGVPLNTEAFF.

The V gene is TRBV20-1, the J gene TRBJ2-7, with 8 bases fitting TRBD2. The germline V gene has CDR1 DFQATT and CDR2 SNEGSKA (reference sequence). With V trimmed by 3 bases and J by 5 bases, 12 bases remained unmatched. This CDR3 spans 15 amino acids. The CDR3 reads CSASSPSGSIHEQYF. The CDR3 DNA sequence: TGCAGTGCTAGTTCCCCCAGCGGGAGTATCCACGAGCAGTACTTC.

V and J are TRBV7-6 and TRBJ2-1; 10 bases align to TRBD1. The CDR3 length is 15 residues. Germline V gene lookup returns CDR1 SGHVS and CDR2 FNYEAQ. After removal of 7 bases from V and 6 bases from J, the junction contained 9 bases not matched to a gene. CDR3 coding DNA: TGTGCCAGCACACCGGGACAGGGGTCGTTCAATGAGCAGTTCTTC. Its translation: CASTPGQGSFNEQFF.

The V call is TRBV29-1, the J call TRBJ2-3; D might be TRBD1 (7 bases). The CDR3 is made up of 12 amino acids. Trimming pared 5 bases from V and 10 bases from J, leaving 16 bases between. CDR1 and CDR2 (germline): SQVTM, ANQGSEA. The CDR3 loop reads CSVTPTGEAQYF. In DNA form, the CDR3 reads TGCAGCGTTACCCCAACAGGGGAGGCGCAGTATTTT.